This T cell receptor beta chain emerged from a study of cytomegalovirus exposure and HLA in healthy donors. The CDR3 length is 16 residues. Germline V CDR1 and CDR2: MNHEY, SVGAGI. Trimming shortened V by 0 bases and J by 5 bases, and 13 bases separated the two germline ends. Method: immunoSEQ multiplex PCR; TCRdb's copy keeps in-frame clones and lacks some. The sample comprises approximately 260,000 clones, about 86% of which are singletons, and around 1.2% rests with the top ten. This clonotype was obtained from a young woman in good health and CMV-seropositive. V usage is TRBV6-5 and J usage is TRBJ1-4; tentative D call: TRBD1 (5 bases). The sequenced sample was PBMCs. CDR3 DNA sequence: TGTGCCAGCAGTTACTCTTCGGGGGTAGACAATGAAAAACTGTTTTTT. Its protein is CASSYSSGVDNEKLFF.